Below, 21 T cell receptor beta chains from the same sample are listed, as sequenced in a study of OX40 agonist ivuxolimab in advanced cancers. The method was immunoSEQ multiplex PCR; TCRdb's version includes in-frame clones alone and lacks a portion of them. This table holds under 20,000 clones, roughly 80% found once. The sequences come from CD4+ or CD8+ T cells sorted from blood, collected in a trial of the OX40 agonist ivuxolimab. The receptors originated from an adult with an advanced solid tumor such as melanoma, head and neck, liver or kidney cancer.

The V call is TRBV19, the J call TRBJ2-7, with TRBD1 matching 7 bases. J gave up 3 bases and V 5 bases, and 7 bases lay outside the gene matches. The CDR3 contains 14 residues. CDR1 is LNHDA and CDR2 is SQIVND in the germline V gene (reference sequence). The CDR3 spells CASSPRDRVYEQYF. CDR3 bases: TGTGCCAGTAGTCCTCGGGACAGAGTCTACGAGCAGTACTTC.

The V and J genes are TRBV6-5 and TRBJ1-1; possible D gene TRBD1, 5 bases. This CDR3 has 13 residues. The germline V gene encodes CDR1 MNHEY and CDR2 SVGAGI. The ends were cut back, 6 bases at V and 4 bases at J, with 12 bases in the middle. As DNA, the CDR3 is TGTGCCAGCAGCCTCGGGGGGGTCACTGAAGCTTTCTTT. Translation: CASSLGGVTEAFF.

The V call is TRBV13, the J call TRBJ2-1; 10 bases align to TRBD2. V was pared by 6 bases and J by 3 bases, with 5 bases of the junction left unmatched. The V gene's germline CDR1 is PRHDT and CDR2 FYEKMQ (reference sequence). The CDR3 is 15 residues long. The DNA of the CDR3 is TGTGCCAGCAGAGGTACTAGCGGGGACTACAATGAGCAGTTCTTC. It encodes CASRGTSGDYNEQFF.

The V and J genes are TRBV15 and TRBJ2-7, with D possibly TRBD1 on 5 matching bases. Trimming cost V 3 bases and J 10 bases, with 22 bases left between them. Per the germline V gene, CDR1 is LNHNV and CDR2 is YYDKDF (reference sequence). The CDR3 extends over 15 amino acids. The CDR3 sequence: CATSRDIFTPLPQYF. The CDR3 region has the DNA TGTGCCACCAGCAGGGACATTTTCACGCCCTTGCCACAGTACTTC.

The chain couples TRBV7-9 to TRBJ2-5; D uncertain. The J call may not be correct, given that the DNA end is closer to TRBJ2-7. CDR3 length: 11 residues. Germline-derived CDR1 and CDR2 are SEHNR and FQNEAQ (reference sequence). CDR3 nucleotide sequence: TGTGCCAGCAGCTCCCTTTACGAGCAGTACTTC. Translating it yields CASSSLYEQYF.

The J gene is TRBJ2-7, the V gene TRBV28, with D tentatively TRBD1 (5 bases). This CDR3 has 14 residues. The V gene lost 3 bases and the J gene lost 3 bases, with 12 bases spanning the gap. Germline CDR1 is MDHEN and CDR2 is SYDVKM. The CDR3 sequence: CASSFAGNLYEQYF. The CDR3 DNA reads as TGTGCCAGCAGTTTTGCAGGGAACCTCTACGAGCAGTACTTC.

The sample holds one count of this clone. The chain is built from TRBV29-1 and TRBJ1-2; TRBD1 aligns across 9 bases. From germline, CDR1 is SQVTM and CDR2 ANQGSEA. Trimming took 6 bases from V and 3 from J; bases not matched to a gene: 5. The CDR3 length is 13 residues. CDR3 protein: CSVGDREDYGYTF. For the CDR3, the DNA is TGCAGCGTGGGGGACAGGGAGGACTATGGCTACACCTTC.

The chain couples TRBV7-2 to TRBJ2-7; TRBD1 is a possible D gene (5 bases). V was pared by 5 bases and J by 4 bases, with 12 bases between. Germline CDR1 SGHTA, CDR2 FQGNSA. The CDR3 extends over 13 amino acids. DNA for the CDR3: TGTGCCAGCAGCCCCCCGACAGAGTACGAGCAGTACTTC. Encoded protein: CASSPPTEYEQYF.

CDR3 sequence (DNA): TGTGCCAGCAGTGAAGCGCGAGGAAGGGATGGCTACACCTTC. Residues: CASSEARGRDGYTF. The rearrangement joins TRBV6-1 to TRBJ1-2; the D is unclear. The CDR3 consists of 14 residues. Germline V gives CDR1 MNHNS, CDR2 SASEGT. The V end lost 0 bases, the J end lost 6 bases, and 11 bases lay between the germline ends.

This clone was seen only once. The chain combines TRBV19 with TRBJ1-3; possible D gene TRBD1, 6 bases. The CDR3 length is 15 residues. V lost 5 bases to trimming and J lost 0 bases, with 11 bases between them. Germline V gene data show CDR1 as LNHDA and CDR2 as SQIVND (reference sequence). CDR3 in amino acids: CASSQTGTSGNTIYF. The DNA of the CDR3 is TGTGCCAGTAGTCAAACAGGGACCTCTGGAAACACCATATATTTT.

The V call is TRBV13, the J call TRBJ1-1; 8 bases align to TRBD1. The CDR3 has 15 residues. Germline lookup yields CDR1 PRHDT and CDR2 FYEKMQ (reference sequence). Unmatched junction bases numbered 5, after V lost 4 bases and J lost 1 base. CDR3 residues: CASSSRDRGNTEAFF. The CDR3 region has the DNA TGTGCCAGCAGCTCGCGAGACAGGGGGAACACTGAAGCTTTCTTT.

CDR3 region: CASSLMGPEAFF. CDR3 nucleotides: TGTGCCAGCAGTTTAATGGGCCCTGAAGCTTTCTTT. The V call is TRBV28, the J call TRBJ1-1, with D hard to call. This CDR3 is built from 12 residues. Germline CDR1 and CDR2: MDHEN and SYDVKM. V shed 2 bases and J shed 6 bases, with 7 bases lying between them.

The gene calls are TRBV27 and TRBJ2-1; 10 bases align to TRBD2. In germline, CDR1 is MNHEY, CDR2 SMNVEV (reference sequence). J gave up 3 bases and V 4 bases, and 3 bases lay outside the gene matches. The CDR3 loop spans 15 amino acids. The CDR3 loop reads CASSSGTSVYNEQFF. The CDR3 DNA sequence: TGTGCCAGCAGTTCCGGGACTAGCGTCTACAATGAGCAGTTCTTC.

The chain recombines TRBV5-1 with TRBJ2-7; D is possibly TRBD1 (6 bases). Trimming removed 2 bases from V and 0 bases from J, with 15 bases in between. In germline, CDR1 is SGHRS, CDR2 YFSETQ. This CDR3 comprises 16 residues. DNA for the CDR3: TGCGCCAGCAGCTTAGAACAGGGCTACGTCTCCTACGAGCAGTACTTC. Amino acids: CASSLEQGYVSYEQYF.

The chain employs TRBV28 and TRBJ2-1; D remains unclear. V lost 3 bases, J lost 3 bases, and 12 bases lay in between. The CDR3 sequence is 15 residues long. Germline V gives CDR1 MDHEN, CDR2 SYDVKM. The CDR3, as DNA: TGTGCCAGCAGTTTCGATCAGCTGCTCTACAATGAGCAGTTCTTC. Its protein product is CASSFDQLLYNEQFF.

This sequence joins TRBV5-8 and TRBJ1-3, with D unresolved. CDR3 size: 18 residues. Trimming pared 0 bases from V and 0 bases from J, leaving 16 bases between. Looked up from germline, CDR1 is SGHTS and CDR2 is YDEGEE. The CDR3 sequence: CASSLVAVKDYSGNTIYF. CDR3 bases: TGTGCCAGCAGCTTGGTGGCCGTGAAGGATTACTCTGGAAACACCATATATTTT.

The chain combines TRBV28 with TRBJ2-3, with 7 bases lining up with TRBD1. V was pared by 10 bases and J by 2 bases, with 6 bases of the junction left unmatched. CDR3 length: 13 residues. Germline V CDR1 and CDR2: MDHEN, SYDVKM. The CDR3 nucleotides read TGTGCCATCCCGGGACAGACCACAGATACGCAGTATTTT. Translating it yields CAIPGQTTDTQYF.

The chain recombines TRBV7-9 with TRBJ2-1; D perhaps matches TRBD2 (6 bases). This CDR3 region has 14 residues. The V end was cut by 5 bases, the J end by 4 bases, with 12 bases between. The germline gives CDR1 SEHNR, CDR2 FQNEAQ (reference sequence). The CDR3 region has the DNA TGTGCCAGCAGCCGTCTAGCGTCATACAATGAGCAGTTCTTC. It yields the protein CASSRLASYNEQFF.

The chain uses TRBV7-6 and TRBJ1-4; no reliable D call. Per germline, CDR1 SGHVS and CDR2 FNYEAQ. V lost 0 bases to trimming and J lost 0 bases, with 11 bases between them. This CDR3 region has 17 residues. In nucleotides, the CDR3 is TGTGCCAGCAGCTTAGCAGGGAAGGGTGCAACTAATGAAAAACTGTTTTTT. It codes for CASSLAGKGATNEKLFF.

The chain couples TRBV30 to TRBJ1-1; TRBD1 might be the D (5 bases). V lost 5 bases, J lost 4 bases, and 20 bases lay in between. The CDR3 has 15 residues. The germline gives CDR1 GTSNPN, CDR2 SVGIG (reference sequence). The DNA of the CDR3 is TGTGCCTGGGATCCCGGGCAGGGCGTTATCACTGAAGCTTTCTTT. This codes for CAWDPGQGVITEAFF.

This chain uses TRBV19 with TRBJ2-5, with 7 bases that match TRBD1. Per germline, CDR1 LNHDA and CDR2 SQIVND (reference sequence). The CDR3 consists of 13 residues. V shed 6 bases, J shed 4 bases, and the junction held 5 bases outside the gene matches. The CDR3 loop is CASRGQSGETQYF. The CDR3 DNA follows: TGTGCCAGTAGGGGACAGTCGGGAGAGACCCAGTACTTC.